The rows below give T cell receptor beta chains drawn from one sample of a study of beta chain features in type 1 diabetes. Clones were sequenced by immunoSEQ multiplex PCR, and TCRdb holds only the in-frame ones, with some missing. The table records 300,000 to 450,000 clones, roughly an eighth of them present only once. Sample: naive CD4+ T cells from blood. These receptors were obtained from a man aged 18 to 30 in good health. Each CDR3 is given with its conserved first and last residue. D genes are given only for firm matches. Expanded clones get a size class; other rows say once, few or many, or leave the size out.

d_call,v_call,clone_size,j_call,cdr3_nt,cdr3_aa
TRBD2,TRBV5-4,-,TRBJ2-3,TGTGCCAGCAGCTGGGGACTAGTAGACGATACGCAGTATTTT,CASSWGLVDDTQYF
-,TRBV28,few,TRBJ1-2,TGTGCCAGCAGTTTCCCCGACTCATATGGCTACACCTTC,CASSFPDSYGYTF
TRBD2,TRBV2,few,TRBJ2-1,TGTGCCAGCAGTGATCTGGGACTAGCGACCTACAATGAGCAGTTCTTC,CASSDLGLATYNEQFF
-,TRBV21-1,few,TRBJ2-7,TGTGCCAGCAGCAAAGAGGGGCTGGAGCAGTACTTC,CASSKEGLEQYF
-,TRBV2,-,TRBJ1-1,TGTGCCAGCAGTGAAGGAAACGGGGTATGGCAGACGACCACTGAAGCTTTCTTT,CASSEGNGVWQTTTEAFF
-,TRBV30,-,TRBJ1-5,TGTGCCTGGACTCCAGGGAACAATCAGCCCCAGCATTTT,CAWTPGNNQPQHF
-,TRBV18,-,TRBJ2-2,TGTGCCAGCTCATCGGTCGGAGTCAACACCGGGGAGCTGTTTTTT,CASSSVGVNTGELFF
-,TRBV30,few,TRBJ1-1,TGTGCCTGGAGGCAGGACTCCCGAGGCACTGAAGCTTTCTTT,CAWRQDSRGTEAFF
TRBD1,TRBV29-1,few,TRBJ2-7,TGCAGCGTCGAAACAGGGGGAACGTTCGAGCAGTACTTC,CSVETGGTFEQYF
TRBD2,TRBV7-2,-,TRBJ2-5,TGTGCCAGCAGCTTAGACAGCGGGGGGGAAGAGACCCAGTACTTC,CASSLDSGGEETQYF
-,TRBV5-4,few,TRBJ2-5,TGTGCCAGCACCAACCCCGGAGGGGGCGGGACCCAGTACTTC,CASTNPGGGGTQYF
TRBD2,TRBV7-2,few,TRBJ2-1,TGTGCCAGCAGCAACGGGGGGGCCTCCTACAATGAGCAGTTCTTC,CASSNGGASYNEQFF
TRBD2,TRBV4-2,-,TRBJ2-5,TGTGCCAGCAGCCAAGAAACTAGCGGAGGAGAGACCCAGTACTTC,CASSQETSGGETQYF
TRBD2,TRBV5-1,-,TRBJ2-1,TGCGCCAGCACCCCTACCGGGGGGGGGAAGCAGTTCTTC,CASTPTGGGKQFF
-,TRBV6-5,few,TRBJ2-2,TGTGCCAGCAGTTTTGGACAGAGCACCGGGGAGCTGTTTTTT,CASSFGQSTGELFF
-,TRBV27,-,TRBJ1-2,TGTGCCAGCAGTTTATCCGGTCAGAGGTATGGCTACACCTTC,CASSLSGQRYGYTF
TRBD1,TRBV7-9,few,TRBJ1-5,TGTGCCAGCAGCCCACCTACAGGGGATAGCAATCAGCCCCAGCATTTT,CASSPPTGDSNQPQHF
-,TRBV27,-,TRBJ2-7,TGTGCCAGCAGTGGGGGGGGACAGGCCTACGAGCAGTACTTC,CASSGGGQAYEQYF
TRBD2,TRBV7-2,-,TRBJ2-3,TGTGCCAGCAGCTTGCTAGCGGGGGCCACAGATACGCAGTATTTT,CASSLLAGATDTQYF
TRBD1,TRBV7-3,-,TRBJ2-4,TGTGCCAGCAGCCCCAATACGGGCGGACAGGGGGAAAACATTCAGTACTTC,CASSPNTGGQGENIQYF
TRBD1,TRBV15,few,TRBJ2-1,TGTGCCACCAGCATACTGGGGACAGGGATTGGGTACAATGAGCAGTTCTTC,CATSILGTGIGYNEQFF
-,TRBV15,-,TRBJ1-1,TGTGCCACCAGCAGAGGCTCGGGGGGGACTGAAGCTTTCTTT,CATSRGSGGTEAFF
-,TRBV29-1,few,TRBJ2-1,TGCAGCGTTGAGCGGCCGCGGAGTAGCTCCTACAATGAGCAGTTCTTC,CSVERPRSSSYNEQFF
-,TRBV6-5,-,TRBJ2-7,TGTGCCAGCAGCAGTTGGTCGACAGGTTCCTACGAGCAGTACTTC,CASSSWSTGSYEQYF
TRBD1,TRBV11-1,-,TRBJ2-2,TGTGCCACCGGGGACAGGGATTTTGGGGAGCTGTTTTTT,CATGDRDFGELFF
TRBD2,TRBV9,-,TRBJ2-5,TGTGCCAGCAGCGTACTAGCGGGGATTTCTGGACAAGAGACCCAGTACTTC,CASSVLAGISGQETQYF
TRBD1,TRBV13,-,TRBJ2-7,TGTGCCAGCAGCCCCGGACAGGGGGCCGTCTACGAGCAGTACTTC,CASSPGQGAVYEQYF
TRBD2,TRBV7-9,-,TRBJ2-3,TGTGCCAGCAGCTTAGCGCTCTCTAGCGGGGTTCAAGATACGCAGTATTTT,CASSLALSSGVQDTQYF
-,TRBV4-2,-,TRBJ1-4,TGTGCCAGCAGCACGCTCGGACACGAAAAACTGTTTTTT,CASSTLGHEKLFF
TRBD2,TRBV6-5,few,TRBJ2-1,TGTGCCAGCAGTTCTCGGACTAGCAACAATGAGCAGTTCTTC,CASSSRTSNNEQFF
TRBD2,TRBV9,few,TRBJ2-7,TGTGCCAGCGGTCTCGCGGGGGTCTCCTACGAGCAGTACTTC,CASGLAGVSYEQYF
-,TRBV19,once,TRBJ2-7,TGTGCCAGTAGTCCCCGGGACACCTCCTACGAGCAGTACTTC,CASSPRDTSYEQYF
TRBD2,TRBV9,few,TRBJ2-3,TGTGCCAGCAGCTCGTTAGCGGGGGTTGCGGATACGCAGTATTTT,CASSSLAGVADTQYF
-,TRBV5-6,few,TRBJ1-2,TGTGCCAGCAGCCAGACAGACTATGGCTACACCTTC,CASSQTDYGYTF
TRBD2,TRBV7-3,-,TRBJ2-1,TGTGCCAGCAGCTCCAAGACTAGCGGGACCTACAATGAGCAGTTCTTC,CASSSKTSGTYNEQFF
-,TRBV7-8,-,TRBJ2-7,TGTGCCAGCAGCTTAGGGTACCAGTCCCAATACGAGCAGTACTTC,CASSLGYQSQYEQYF
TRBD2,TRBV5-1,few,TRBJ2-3,TGCGCCAGCAGACCCACTAGCGGGAGTGATACGCAGTATTTT,CASRPTSGSDTQYF
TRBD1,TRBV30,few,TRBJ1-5,TGTGCCTGGAATGACAGGGGAGGTCAGCCCCAGCATTTT,CAWNDRGGQPQHF
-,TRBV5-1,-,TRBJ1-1,TGCGCCAGCAGCTTGGTTGGGAGTGAAGCTTTCTTT,CASSLVGSEAFF
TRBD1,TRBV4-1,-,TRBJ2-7,TGCGCCAGCAGCTCGGGGACAGGGGGCTCCTACGAGCAGTACTTC,CASSSGTGGSYEQYF
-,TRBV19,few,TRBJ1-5,TGTGCCAGTAGTTTCTTGAATCAGCCCCAGCATTTT,CASSFLNQPQHF
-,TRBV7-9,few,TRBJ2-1,TGTGCCAGCAGCTTAGATGGACAGAATGAGCAGTTCTTC,CASSLDGQNEQFF
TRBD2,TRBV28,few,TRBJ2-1,TGTGCCAGCACCCCTCCGGGAGCGGGATACAATGAGCAGTTCTTC,CASTPPGAGYNEQFF
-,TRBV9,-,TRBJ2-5,TGTGCCAGCAGCGCCGAGCCGGGGACTCGCTACGTCCAAGAGACCCAGTACTTC,CASSAEPGTRYVQETQYF
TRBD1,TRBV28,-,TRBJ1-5,TGTGCCAGCAGACTGACAGGGAGTCAGCCCCAGCATTTT,CASRLTGSQPQHF
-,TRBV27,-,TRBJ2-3,TGTGCCAGCAGTTTCTTGTACTCGTTAGCCACAGATACGCAGTATTTT,CASSFLYSLATDTQYF
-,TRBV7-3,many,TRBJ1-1,TGTGCCAGCAGCACCGACAGGAACACTGAAGCTTTCTTT,CASSTDRNTEAFF
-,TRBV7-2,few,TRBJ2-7,TGTGCCAGCAGCCCCGGCGGCGGTGGTGTGTACGAGCAGTACTTC,CASSPGGGGVYEQYF
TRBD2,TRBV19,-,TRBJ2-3,TGTGCCAGTAGTCGCCCGGGACGCCCGGGAGGAGATACGCAGTATTTT,CASSRPGRPGGDTQYF
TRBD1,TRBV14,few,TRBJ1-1,TGTGCCAGCAGCCAAGAGTATAAAGGACAGGGCCGGTATGCTGAAGCTTTCTTT,CASSQEYKGQGRYAEAFF
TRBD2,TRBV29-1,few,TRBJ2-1,TGCAGCCACGAGCTAGCGGGAGGGCCCTCAGGGATGAATGAGCAGTTCTTC,CSHELAGGPSGMNEQFF
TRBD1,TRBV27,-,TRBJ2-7,TGTGCCAGCAGTGAAACGACAGGGGTAGACCACGAGCAGTACTTC,CASSETTGVDHEQYF
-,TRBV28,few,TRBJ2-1,TGTGCCAGCCGTCTAGCCAATGAGCAGTTCTTC,CASRLANEQFF
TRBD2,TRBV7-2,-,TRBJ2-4,TGTGCCAGCACCAATGGGGGGGGAAACATTCAGTACTTC,CASTNGGGNIQYF
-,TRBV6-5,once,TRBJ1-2,TGTGCCAGCAGTTACTCGGGCAATGGCTACACCTTC,CASSYSGNGYTF